This T cell receptor (beta chain) appears in the sequencing data of a study of cytomegalovirus exposure and HLA in healthy donors. Study-level findings and limits: The study reported that TCR beta sequences accurately predicted HLA-A and HLA-B alleles in most subjects.

Samples came from healthy bone marrow donors. As for this clone: Its antigen is not known.

A multiplex PCR was run with 60 Vbeta primers and 13 Jbeta primers. Repertoires were generated with immunoSEQ multiplex PCR, while TCRdb's copy carries only in-frame clones and drops some. The sample consists of 150,000 to 180,000 clones, more than 60% of them appearing once. The sequence was obtained from a woman in her 40s in good health and CMV-seronegative. Sequences were obtained from PBMCs.

The CDR3 DNA reads TGCGCCAGCAGCCAAGATCTGGCGGGAGGGCCGTCGGGGGAGCAGTACTTC. The encoded protein is CASSQDLAGGPSGEQYF. V gene TRBV4-1 combines with J gene TRBJ2-7, with 9 bases lining up with TRBD2. Germline V CDR1 and CDR2: MGHRA, YSYEKL. The CDR3 runs 17 residues. The V segment lost 0 bases and the J segment 7 bases; nucleotides outside the gene matches: 13.